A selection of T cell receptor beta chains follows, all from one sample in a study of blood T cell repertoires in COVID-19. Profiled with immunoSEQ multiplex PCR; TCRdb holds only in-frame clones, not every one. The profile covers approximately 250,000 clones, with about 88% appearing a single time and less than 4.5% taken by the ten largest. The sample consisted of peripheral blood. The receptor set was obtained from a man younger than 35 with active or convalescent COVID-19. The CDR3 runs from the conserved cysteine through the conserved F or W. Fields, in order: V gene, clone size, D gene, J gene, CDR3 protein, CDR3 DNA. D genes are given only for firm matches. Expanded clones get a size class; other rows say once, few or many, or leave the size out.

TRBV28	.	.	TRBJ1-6	CASSPPQQGNNSPLHF	TGTGCCAGCAGTCCCCCTCAGCAGGGAAACAATTCACCCCTCCACTTT
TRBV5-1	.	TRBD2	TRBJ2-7	CASSFTPREKRLAGEEQYF	TGCGCCAGCAGCTTCACGCCCCGGGAAAAGAGACTAGCGGGAGAGGAGCAGTACTTC
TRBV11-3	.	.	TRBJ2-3	CASSLGGTRTDTQYF	TGTGCCAGCAGCTTAGGTGGCACCCGCACAGATACGCAGTATTTT
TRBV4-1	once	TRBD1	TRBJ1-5	CASSPSIIVQGTGQPQHF	TGCGCCAGCAGCCCTAGCATTATCGTCCAGGGGACAGGGCAGCCCCAGCATTTT
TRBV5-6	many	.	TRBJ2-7	CASSTPQWLEQYF	TGTGCCAGCTCAACCCCACAGTGGCTGGAGCAGTACTTC
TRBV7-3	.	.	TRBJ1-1	CASSSKAGNTEAFF	TGTGCCAGCAGCAGCAAGGCGGGAAACACTGAAGCTTTCTTT
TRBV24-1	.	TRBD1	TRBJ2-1	CATSPGFDRGYTNEQFF	TGTGCCACCAGTCCGGGTTTTGACAGGGGTTATACGAATGAGCAGTTCTTC
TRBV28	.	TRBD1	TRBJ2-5	CASSLRRDSMTSETQYF	TGTGCCAGCAGTTTAAGAAGGGACAGTATGACGTCGGAGACCCAGTACTTC
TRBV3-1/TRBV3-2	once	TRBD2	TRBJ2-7	CASNPPSGTSGSPLGEQYF	TGTGCCAGCAACCCCCCTTCCGGGACTAGCGGGAGCCCCCTAGGGGAGCAGTACTTC
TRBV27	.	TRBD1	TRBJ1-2	CASSRQGWDGYTF	TGTGCCAGCAGTAGACAGGGTTGGGATGGCTACACCTTC
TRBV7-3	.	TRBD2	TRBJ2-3	CASSSLTPTSVTDTQYF	TGTGCCAGCAGCTCCTTAACCCCTACTAGCGTCACAGATACGCAGTATTTT
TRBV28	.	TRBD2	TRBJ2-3	CASSLAGGFADTQYF	TGTGCCAGCAGTTTAGCGGGGGGTTTTGCAGATACGCAGTATTTT
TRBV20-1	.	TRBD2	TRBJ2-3	CSASGVELAGVTDTQYF	TGCAGTGCTAGTGGGGTCGAACTAGCGGGGGTTACAGATACGCAGTATTTT
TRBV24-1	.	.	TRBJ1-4	CATSDPREADEKLFF	TGTGCCACCAGTGACCCCAGGGAGGCAGATGAAAAACTGTTTTTT